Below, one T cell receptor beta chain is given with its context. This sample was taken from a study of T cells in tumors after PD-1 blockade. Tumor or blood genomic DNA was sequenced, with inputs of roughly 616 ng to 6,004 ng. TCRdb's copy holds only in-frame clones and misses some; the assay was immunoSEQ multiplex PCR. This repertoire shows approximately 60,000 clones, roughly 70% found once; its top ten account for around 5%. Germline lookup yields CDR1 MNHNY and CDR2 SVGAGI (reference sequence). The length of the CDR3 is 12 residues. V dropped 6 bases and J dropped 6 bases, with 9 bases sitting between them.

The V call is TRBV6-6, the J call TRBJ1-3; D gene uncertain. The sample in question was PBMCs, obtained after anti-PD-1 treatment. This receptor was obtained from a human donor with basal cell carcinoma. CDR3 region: CASRTRENTIYF. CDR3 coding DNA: TGTGCCAGCAGGACCCGGGAAAACACCATATATTTT.